These 30 T cell receptor beta chains were all obtained from the same sample, sequenced in a study of cytomegalovirus exposure and HLA in healthy donors. Vbeta (60) and Jbeta (13) primers were used in the PCR. Measured with immunoSEQ multiplex PCR; TCRdb has only the in-frame clones, and not every one. Its clone listing holds approximately 130,000 clones. Specimen: PBMCs. These receptors all stem from a woman aged 60-70 years in good health and CMV-seronegative.

The V gene is TRBV5-1, the J gene TRBJ1-4; 11 bases fit TRBD1. The CDR3 sequence is 19 residues long. Germline CDR1 reads SGHRS; CDR2 reads YFSETQ. The ends lost 4 bases at V and 4 bases at J; junction bases unmatched: 15. The CDR3 here is CASSRRAPGQGGRNEKLFF. The CDR3, as DNA: TGCGCCAGCAGCCGACGAGCTCCGGGACAGGGGGGGCGTAATGAAAAACTGTTTTTT.

CDR3 in amino acids: CAWRGLAGGVRGAFF. Written as DNA, the CDR3 is TGTGCCTGGAGAGGACTAGCGGGAGGGGTACGGGGTGCGTTCTTC. The V and J genes are TRBV30 and TRBJ2-1; 15 nucleotides line up with TRBD2. Per the germline V gene, CDR1 is GTSNPN and CDR2 is SVGIG (reference sequence). The V gene end was trimmed by 3 bases and the J gene end by 15 bases; junction bases not matched to a gene: 12. The length of the CDR3 is 15 residues.

The rearrangement joins TRBV4-1 to TRBJ2-3, with 7 bases that match TRBD1. The V gene's germline CDR1 is MGHRA and CDR2 YSYEKL. The J segment lost 0 bases and the V segment lost 2 bases, leaving 8 bases of the junction unmatched. CDR3 length: 17 residues. The CDR3 reads CASSQRDRALSTDTQYF. In DNA form, the CDR3 reads TGCGCCAGCAGCCAACGAGACAGGGCCCTAAGCACAGATACGCAGTATTTT.

J is TRBJ1-4 and V is TRBV6-1, with D perhaps matching TRBD1 (5 bases). This CDR3 has 15 residues. Trimming left V 7 bases short and J 1 base short, with 13 bases between. Germline CDR1 reads MNHNS; CDR2 reads SASEGT. CDR3 bases: TGTGCCAGCACCCTAAGGGGAGGAACTAATGAAAAACTGTTTTTT. Its protein is CASTLRGGTNEKLFF.

This chain's CDR3 is CASSPGGTAVRYEQYF. CDR3 DNA sequence: TGTGCCAGCAGCCCGGGGGGGACAGCAGTTAGGTACGAGCAGTACTTC. V usage is TRBV7-2 and J usage is TRBJ2-7; TRBD2 is a possible D gene (8 bases). Deletions cut 5 bases from V and 4 bases from J, with 21 bases between. The CDR3 runs to 16 residues. Germline values: CDR1 SGHTA, CDR2 FQGNSA.

The CDR3 protein is CASSDSDPPIGELFF. CDR3 DNA: TGTGCCAGCAGCGACAGTGATCCTCCGATCGGGGAGCTGTTTTTT. The chain is built from TRBV5-5 and TRBJ2-2, with D possibly matching TRBD1 (5 bases). Per the germline V gene, CDR1 is SGHKS and CDR2 is YYEKEE (reference sequence). The V end lost 4 bases, the J end lost 7 bases, and 17 bases lay between the germline ends. The CDR3 runs 15 residues.

The chain couples TRBV5-4 to TRBJ2-1; D perhaps matches TRBD2 (5 bases). In germline, CDR1 is SGHNT, CDR2 YYREEE (reference sequence). CDR3 length: 14 residues. Trimming shortened V by 5 bases and J by 3 bases, and 12 bases separated the two germline ends. CDR3 amino acids: CASSRKDFYNEQFF. CDR3 DNA sequence: TGTGCCAGCAGTCGAAAGGACTTCTACAATGAGCAGTTCTTC.

This chain links TRBV11-2 with TRBJ1-5, with 7 bases aligning to TRBD1. Trimming took 1 base from V and 7 from J; bases not matched to a gene: 7. Looked up from germline, CDR1 is SGHAT and CDR2 is FQNNGV. The CDR3 runs to 15 residues. The CDR3 sequence: CASSLGSAGGQPQHF. In DNA form, the CDR3 reads TGTGCCAGCAGCTTAGGTAGCGCAGGGGGGCAGCCCCAGCATTTT.

The J gene is TRBJ2-1, the V gene TRBV6-5; D possibly corresponds to TRBD1 (6 bases). This CDR3 is 13 amino acids long. V lost 7 bases to trimming and J lost 2 bases, with 9 bases between them. Per the germline V gene, CDR1 is MNHEY and CDR2 is SVGAGI. In DNA form, the CDR3 reads TGTGCCAGCATGGGACAAACCTACAATGAGCAGTTCTTC. It codes for CASMGQTYNEQFF.

The V and J genes are TRBV9 and TRBJ2-5; D is perhaps TRBD2 (7 bases). Germline V gene sequence: CDR1 SGDLS, CDR2 YYNGEE. This CDR3 has 17 residues. The V end lost 1 base, the J end lost 3 bases, and 19 bases lay between the germline ends. The CDR3 protein is CASSVSPLGGGKETQYF. In nucleotides, the CDR3 is TGTGCCAGCAGCGTATCCCCCCTGGGAGGGGGTAAAGAGACCCAGTACTTC.

This chain links TRBV7-9 with TRBJ2-3; 13 nucleotides line up with TRBD2. CDR3 length equals 17 residues. Germline values: CDR1 SEHNR, CDR2 FQNEAQ (reference sequence). V shed 4 bases, J shed 1 base, and the junction held 5 bases outside the gene matches. DNA for the CDR3: TGTGCCAGCAGCTGGACTAGCGGGGGATCCCGCACAGATACGCAGTATTTT. This sequence encodes CASSWTSGGSRTDTQYF.

The chain has TRBV5-1 and TRBJ2-1; no definite D call. Germline V CDR1 and CDR2: SGHRS, YFSETQ. The ends were cut back, 0 bases at V and 5 bases at J, with 6 bases in the middle. CDR3 size: 13 residues. CDR3 bases: TGCGCCAGCAGCTTGGCCTACGACAATGAGCAGTTCTTC. Its translation: CASSLAYDNEQFF.

This chain connects TRBV5-5 to TRBJ2-4; the match to TRBD1 covers 9 bases. This CDR3 has 15 amino acids. Trimming cost V 5 bases and J 0 bases; bases outside gene matches: 3. Germline V CDR1 and CDR2: SGHKS, YYEKEE (reference sequence). This CDR3 is CASSPDRGAKNIQYF. CDR3 nucleotides: TGTGCCAGCAGTCCGGACAGGGGAGCCAAAAACATTCAGTACTTC.

The chain recombines TRBV7-9 with TRBJ2-5; no firm D call. V was cut by 1 base and J by 1 base, with 7 bases left in between. The CDR3 has 14 amino acids. Looked up from germline, CDR1 is SEHNR and CDR2 is FQNEAQ (reference sequence). CDR3 region: CASSLGYSQETQYF. The CDR3 DNA sequence: TGTGCCAGCAGCTTAGGCTACAGCCAAGAGACCCAGTACTTC.

The rearrangement uses TRBV2 and TRBJ1-1; TRBD1 agrees at 10 bases. The germline V gene has CDR1 SNHLY and CDR2 FYNNEI. The CDR3 has 14 residues. Trimming cost V 6 bases and J 6 bases; bases outside gene matches: 7. In DNA form, the CDR3 reads TGTGCCAGCAGGGAGGGGACAGGGGCGTCTGAAGCTTTCTTT. Translated: CASREGTGASEAFF.

The CDR3 spells CASSIWDRASNYGYTF. CDR3 DNA: TGTGCCAGTAGTATATGGGACAGGGCCTCTAACTATGGCTACACCTTC. V gene TRBV19 combines with J gene TRBJ1-2, with 9 bases aligning to TRBD1. The germline V gene has CDR1 LNHDA and CDR2 SQIVND (reference sequence). V was clipped by 2 bases and J by 0 bases; unmatched bases: 4. This CDR3 comprises 16 residues.

The J gene is TRBJ1-5, the V gene TRBV2; D is perhaps TRBD1 (6 bases). The CDR3 has 14 residues. V was clipped by 4 bases and J by 6 bases, with 13 bases between them. Germline-derived CDR1 and CDR2 are SNHLY and FYNNEI. The CDR3: CASSASRGGQPQHF. The CDR3 DNA is TGTGCCAGCAGTGCCTCCAGGGGCGGTCAGCCCCAGCATTTT. Filled out from reference TRBV2 and TRBJ1-5, the complete variable domain reads EPEVTQTPSHQVTQMGQEVILRCVPISNHLYFYWYRQILGQKVEFLVSFYNNEISEKSEIFDDQFSVERPDGSNFTLKIRSTKLEDSAMYFCASSASRGGQPQHFGDGTRLSIL.

The chain carries TRBV20-1 and TRBJ1-2, with no clear D. Germline V gives CDR1 DFQATT, CDR2 SNEGSKA (reference sequence). The CDR3 spans 11 residues. V gave up 4 bases and J gave up 2 bases, with 5 bases separating them. The CDR3 is CSATENYGYTF. The CDR3 DNA follows: TGCAGTGCTACCGAGAACTATGGCTACACCTTC.

The chain uses TRBV28 and TRBJ2-7; TRBD2 agrees at 10 bases. Trimming cost V 3 bases and J 4 bases; bases outside gene matches: 12. This CDR3 is built from 17 residues. Germline V gene lookup returns CDR1 MDHEN and CDR2 SYDVKM. The CDR3 region has the DNA TGTGCCAGCAGTTTGGGTCTAGCGGGAGCTTTATCGTACGAGCAGTACTTC. Translating gives CASSLGLAGALSYEQYF.

The chain links TRBV19 to TRBJ2-7, with a weak D call TRBD1 (6 bases). Germline CDR1 LNHDA, CDR2 SQIVND (reference sequence). Trimming left V 3 bases short and J 2 bases short, with 14 bases between. CDR3 size: 15 residues. The CDR3: CASSIPGAGAYEQYF. CDR3 coding DNA: TGTGCCAGTAGTATTCCAGGGGCAGGGGCCTACGAGCAGTACTTC. Combining the CDR3 with reference TRBV19 and TRBJ2-7 gives the whole variable domain DGGITQSPKYLFRKEGQNVTLSCEQNLNHDAMYWYRQDPGQGLRLIYYSQIVNDFQKGDIAEGYSVSREKKESFPLTVTSAQKNPTAFYLCASSIPGAGAYEQYFGPGTRLTVT.

This chain links TRBV6-5 with TRBJ2-7; TRBD1 agrees at 8 bases. Germline CDR1 MNHEY, CDR2 SVGAGI. After removal of 6 bases from V and 3 bases from J, the junction contained 10 bases not matched to a gene. The CDR3 is made up of 15 amino acids. The CDR3 region has the DNA TGTGCCAGCAGCAGATCGGGACAGGCTAACTACGAGCAGTACTTC. This sequence encodes CASSRSGQANYEQYF.

This chain links TRBV2 with TRBJ2-2; 14 positions agree with TRBD2. Trimming took 7 bases from V and 4 from J; bases not matched to a gene: 2. The CDR3 sequence is 15 residues long. Germline V lookup: CDR1 SNHLY, CDR2 FYNNEI. CDR3 sequence: CASKGTSGSTGELFF. The CDR3 nucleotides are TGTGCCAGCAAGGGGACTAGCGGGAGCACCGGGGAGCTGTTTTTT.

Worth noting for this clone: Relative to the germline gene, one junction end is altered; a read error may explain this. V usage is TRBV14 and J usage is TRBJ1-5; D not certain. The CDR3 runs 13 residues. CDR1 is SGHDN and CDR2 is FVKESK in the germline V gene. The CDR3 bases are TGTGCCAGCAACCAAGCCATGAATCAGCCCCAGCATTTT. This codes for CASNQAMNQPQHF. The whole variable domain, filled in from reference TRBV14 and TRBJ1-5, reads EAGVTQFPSHSVIEKGQTVTLRCDPISGHDNLYWYRRVMGKEIKFLLHFVKESKQDESGMPNNRFLAERTGGTYSTLKVQPAELEDSGVYFCASNQAMNQPQHFGDGTRLSIL.

CDR3 residues: CASSYQGSQNNEQFF. CDR3 bases: TGTGCCAGCAGTTACCAGGGCAGCCAGAACAATGAGCAGTTCTTC. The rearrangement uses TRBV6-5 and TRBJ2-1, with a weak D call TRBD1 (5 bases). CDR3 length: 15 residues. Germline values: CDR1 MNHEY, CDR2 SVGAGI. V shed 2 bases and J shed 5 bases, with 13 bases lying between them.

The rearrangement uses TRBV19 and TRBJ1-1; 11 nucleotides align to TRBD1. Germline assignment: CDR1 LNHDA and CDR2 SQIVND (reference sequence). Unmatched junction bases numbered 8, after V lost 6 bases and J lost 5 bases. The length of the CDR3 is 15 residues. The CDR3 protein is CASSRTGTGGTEAFF. The CDR3, as DNA: TGTGCCAGTAGCAGAACCGGGACAGGGGGAACTGAAGCTTTCTTT.

The chain links TRBV5-1 to TRBJ2-1, with TRBD2 identical over 7 bases. After removal of 5 bases from V and 0 bases from J, the junction contained 8 bases not matched to a gene. Germline CDR1 and CDR2: SGHRS and YFSETQ. CDR3 length: 16 residues. The CDR3 region has the DNA TGCGCCAGCAGTATTGGTGGGAGGGCCTCCTACAATGAGCAGTTCTTC. As protein: CASSIGGRASYNEQFF.

The CDR3, as DNA: TGTGCCAGTAGTCTCGGGGGGGGAGGAGCTTTCTTT. This encodes CASSLGGGGAFF. The V gene is TRBV19, the J gene TRBJ1-1, with TRBD1 as a possible D gene (5 bases). V lost 5 bases and J lost 10, with 14 bases in between. Germline loops: CDR1 LNHDA, CDR2 SQIVND (reference sequence). The CDR3 runs to 12 residues.

The chain carries TRBV7-9 and TRBJ1-1; tentative D call: TRBD1 (5 bases). Germline V gives CDR1 SEHNR, CDR2 FQNEAQ (reference sequence). This CDR3 has 15 residues. V lost 1 base to trimming and J lost 4 bases, with 13 bases between them. CDR3 in amino acids: CASSLVVGGSTEAFF. Written as DNA, the CDR3 is TGTGCCAGCAGCTTAGTAGTGGGGGGGAGCACTGAAGCTTTCTTT.

The rearrangement joins TRBV7-3 to TRBJ2-1; 9 positions match TRBD2. Germline V gene lookup returns CDR1 SGHTA and CDR2 FQGTGA. CDR3 length: 16 residues. Trimming took 2 bases from V and 6 from J; bases not matched to a gene: 8. CDR3 in amino acids: CASSLDALAGINEQFF. The CDR3 coding sequence is TGTGCCAGCAGCTTAGATGCGCTAGCGGGAATCAATGAGCAGTTCTTC. Looking up the rest from reference TRBV7-3 and TRBJ2-1 gives the full variable domain: GAGVSQTPSNKVTEKGKYVELRCDPISGHTALYWYRQSLGQGPEFLIYFQGTGAADDSGLPNDRFFAVRPEGSVSTLKIQRTERGDSAVYLCASSLDALAGINEQFFGPGTRLTVL.

This chain uses TRBV5-1 with TRBJ2-1; 10 bases map to TRBD2. The germline CDR1 and CDR2 sequences are SGHRS and YFSETQ. The CDR3 is 14 residues long. The ends lost 4 bases at V and 4 bases at J; junction bases unmatched: 2. CDR3 nucleotide sequence: TGCGCCAGCAGCCGGACTAGCGGTTACAATGAGCAGTTCTTC. It specifies CASSRTSGYNEQFF.